This T cell receptor (beta chain) was profiled in a study of early T cells in non-severe SARS-CoV-2 infection. This clonotype was found many times. Germline CDR1 is SGHVS and CDR2 is FQNEAQ. This CDR3 is 16 amino acids long. V lost 4 bases, J lost 0 bases, and 14 bases lay in between. Separate cDNA molecules each had unique molecular identifiers attached to them. MiXCR, run by TCRdb on the 5' RACE reads, gives a single entry per CDR3 protein. The sample lists about 67,000 distinct CDR3 sequences; approximately 10% were seen once. The chain combines TRBV7-8 with TRBJ2-3, with D hard to call. Sequencing was done on a sample of whole blood. This clonotype was obtained from an adult who was a healthcare worker with PCR-confirmed SARS-CoV-2 infection or an uninfected control (not recorded which). The chain's CDR3 is CASSSRQVSSTDTQYF. CDR3 DNA: TGTGCCAGCAGCTCCCGTCAGGTGTCAAGCACAGATACGCAGTATTTT.